This passage covers 22 T cell receptor beta chains from one sample sequenced in a study of cytotoxic CD8 clonotypes in ibrutinib-treated CLL. Some clones are missing from TCRdb's copy, which holds only in-frame ones; the method was immunoSEQ multiplex PCR. The table includes about 130,000 clones, approximately 85% detected once. Sequenced here: PBMCs, sampled after 24 months of ibrutinib treatment. The receptors were sampled from a human donor with chronic lymphocytic leukemia.

Comments on this clone: Compared with germline, one end of the junction differs, possibly owing to a read error. CDR3: CASSLATVGQRLQETQYF. CDR3 nucleotide sequence: TGTGCTAGCAGCTTAGCCACCGTGGGACAGAGGCTACAAGAGACCCAGTACTTC. J is TRBJ2-5 and V is TRBV7-7; TRBD1 matches 7 bases. The CDR3 sequence is 18 residues long. Germline CDR1 reads SSHAT; CDR2 reads FNYEAQ (reference sequence).

The genes are TRBV7-6 and TRBJ2-4, with 8 positions matching TRBD1. Trimming took 4 bases from V and 0 from J; bases not matched to a gene: 8. Per the germline V gene, CDR1 is SGHVS and CDR2 is FNYEAQ. The CDR3 consists of 17 residues. The DNA for the CDR3 is TGTGCCAGCAGCTCCTCCGGGACAGGACTAGCCAAAAACATTCAGTACTTC. Protein sequence: CASSSSGTGLAKNIQYF.

The table lists this clone with a count of one. V is TRBV19 and J is TRBJ1-5; 10 nucleotides match TRBD1. The germline V gene encodes CDR1 LNHDA and CDR2 SQIVND (reference sequence). The CDR3 sequence is 15 residues long. V lost 6 bases to trimming and J lost 6 bases; unmatched junction nucleotides: 8. CDR3 nucleotides: TGTGCCAGTAGCACCAGGACAGGGGGATCTCAGCCCCAGCATTTT. Translated, it gives CASSTRTGGSQPQHF.

The genes are TRBV6-1 and TRBJ2-7; 10 bases match TRBD1. The CDR3 consists of 15 residues. Germline assignment: CDR1 MNHNS and CDR2 SASEGT. With 7 bases clipped from V and 2 bases from J, the junction kept 8 bases outside the gene matches. The CDR3 DNA follows: TGTGCCAGCAATGGTAAGGACAGGGGGACCTACGAGCAGTACTTC. It yields the protein CASNGKDRGTYEQYF.

The V and J genes are TRBV30 and TRBJ2-7; possible D gene TRBD2, 5 bases. The length of the CDR3 is 12 residues. The V end lost 4 bases, the J end lost 3 bases, and 10 bases lay between the germline ends. CDR1 and CDR2 (germline): GTSNPN, SVGIG (reference sequence). CDR3 residues: CAWKAGFYEQYF. Here the CDR3 DNA reads TGTGCCTGGAAGGCGGGCTTCTACGAGCAGTACTTC. The full variable domain, rest sourced from reference TRBV30 and TRBJ2-7, is SQTIHQWPATLVQPVGSPLSLECTVEGTSNPNLYWYRQAAGRGLQLLFYSVGIGQISSEVPQNLSASRPQDRQFILSSKKLLLSDSGFYLCAWKAGFYEQYFGPGTRLTVT.

The CDR3 here is CASSLEDRVETQYF. CDR3 sequence (DNA): TGCGCCAGCAGCTTGGAAGACAGGGTAGAGACCCAGTACTTC. The chain uses TRBV5-1 and TRBJ2-5; the match to TRBD1 covers 7 bases. This CDR3 spans 14 amino acids. Germline-derived CDR1 and CDR2 are SGHRS and YFSETQ. The V segment lost 0 bases and the J segment 4 bases; nucleotides outside the gene matches: 3. Complete variable domain (other parts from reference TRBV5-1 and TRBJ2-5): KAGVTQTPRYLIKTRGQQVTLSCSPISGHRSVSWYQQTPGQGLQFLFEYFSETQRNKGNFPGRFSGRQFSNSRSEMNVSTLELGDSALYLCASSLEDRVETQYFGPGTRLLVL.

This clone was counted between two and nine times. The chain couples TRBV9 to TRBJ1-2; D gene ambiguous. CDR3 length equals 13 residues. The germline V gene encodes CDR1 SGDLS and CDR2 YYNGEE. V lost 0 bases, J lost 7 bases, and 10 bases lay in between. CDR3 sequence (DNA): TGTGCCAGCAGCGTAGAGGGTATCAGTGGCTACACCTTC. Its protein product is CASSVEGISGYTF.

CDR3 region: CASTKGGPPLEQYF. The CDR3 DNA reads TGTGCCAGCACTAAGGGGGGGCCACCCCTCGAGCAGTACTTC. The chain has TRBV7-8 and TRBJ2-7; maybe TRBD2 (7 bases). The CDR3 runs 14 residues. The V end lost 7 bases, the J end lost 6 bases, and 19 bases lay between the germline ends. From germline, CDR1 is SGHVS and CDR2 FQNEAQ.

As DNA, the CDR3 is TGTGCCAGCAGTCAATCTACAGGGGATGAAAAACTGTTTTTT. Amino acids: CASSQSTGDEKLFF. The rearrangement links TRBV13 to TRBJ1-4; TRBD1 aligns across 7 bases. This CDR3 spans 14 amino acids. The germline gives CDR1 PRHDT, CDR2 FYEKMQ (reference sequence). The J segment lost 6 bases and the V segment lost 6 bases, leaving 7 bases of the junction unmatched.

The CDR3 sequence is CASSDTAGAFNEQFF. The CDR3 DNA is TGTGCCAGCAGTGACACTGCGGGAGCTTTCAATGAGCAGTTCTTC. The chain recombines TRBV6-4 with TRBJ2-1, with 7 bases aligning to TRBD2. Trimming removed 2 bases from V and 6 bases from J; junction bases left unmatched: 7. Germline CDR1 is MRHNA and CDR2 is SNTAGT. CDR3 length equals 15 residues.

This clone was recorded once. The genes are TRBV5-1 and TRBJ1-4; D gene ambiguous. Germline CDR1 is SGHRS and CDR2 is YFSETQ. The CDR3 runs 14 residues. V lost 2 bases and J lost 4, with 9 bases in between. Here the CDR3 DNA reads TGCGCCAGCAGCTTTGGGCGGATTAATGAAAAACTGTTTTTT. Residues: CASSFGRINEKLFF.

The chain uses TRBV15 and TRBJ2-1; 9 nucleotides align to TRBD1. CDR1 and CDR2 from the germline V gene are LNHNV and YYDKDF (reference sequence). CDR3 length: 15 amino acids. V was clipped by 1 base and J by 2 bases; unmatched bases: 0. CDR3 DNA: TGTGCCACCAGCAGAGGACAGGGGGCCTACAATGAGCAGTTCTTC. Translated: CATSRGQGAYNEQFF.

The chain joins TRBV15 to TRBJ2-5; D remains ambiguous. With 1 base removed from V and 5 bases from J, the gap between germline ends came to 8 bases. This CDR3 spans 13 amino acids. Germline values: CDR1 LNHNV, CDR2 YYDKDF (reference sequence). The chain's CDR3 is CATSRAVGETQYF. CDR3 DNA: TGTGCCACCAGCAGAGCGGTGGGGGAGACCCAGTACTTC.

This rearrangement joins TRBV28 to TRBJ2-1, with 7 bases matching TRBD2. Germline CDR1 and CDR2: MDHEN and SYDVKM. Trimming at V came to 10 bases and at J to 9 bases, leaving 12 bases not matched to a gene. The CDR3 is 13 amino acids. CDR3 region: CATWTRWGGEQFF. The CDR3, as DNA: TGTGCCACCTGGACTAGGTGGGGTGGTGAGCAGTTCTTC.

This clone came up a few times. This chain uses TRBV9 with TRBJ1-3; D unresolved. This CDR3 is built from 17 residues. From germline, CDR1 is SGDLS and CDR2 YYNGEE. The V gene lost 0 bases and the J gene lost 0 bases, with 13 bases spanning the gap. The chain's CDR3 is CASSVGQQTSSGNTIYF. In DNA, the CDR3 is TGTGCCAGCAGCGTAGGTCAGCAGACAAGCTCTGGAAACACCATATATTTT. Using reference TRBV9 and TRBJ1-3 for the parts outside the CDR3, the full variable domain is DSGVTQTPKHLITATGQRVTLRCSPRSGDLSVYWYQQSLDQGLQFLIQYYNGEERAKGNILERFSAQQFPDLHSELNLSSLELGDSALYFCASSVGQQTSSGNTIYFGEGSWLTVV.

The V call is TRBV18, the J call TRBJ1-5; 7 bases are a match to TRBD1. The CDR3 loop spans 15 amino acids. Germline CDR1 and CDR2: KGHSH and LQKENI. V dropped 3 bases and J dropped 0; count of bases not matched to a gene: 2. CDR3 residues: CASSPGQNSNQPQHF. CDR3 DNA: TGTGCCAGCTCACCGGGACAGAATAGCAATCAGCCCCAGCATTTT.

This chain joins TRBV18 and TRBJ2-3; no definite D call. Trimming left V 2 bases short and J 5 bases short, with 8 bases between. The CDR3 runs 13 residues. Germline V gene sequence: CDR1 KGHSH, CDR2 LQKENI. Here the CDR3 reads CASSPGVKDTQYF. The CDR3, as DNA: TGTGCCAGCTCACCAGGGGTCAAAGATACGCAGTATTTT.

This chain connects TRBV5-1 to TRBJ2-7; possibly TRBD1 for D (5 bases). Trimming stripped 4 bases from V and 3 bases from J, with 14 bases between. Germline V gene sequence: CDR1 SGHRS, CDR2 YFSETQ. CDR3 length: 14 residues. CDR3 coding DNA: TGCGCCAGCAGCGCAATGTCAGGGAACTACGAGCAGTACTTC. Protein: CASSAMSGNYEQYF.

The count of this clone is one. The chain joins TRBV5-1 to TRBJ1-2; perhaps TRBD1 as D (6 bases). V gave up 3 bases and J gave up 8 bases, with 11 bases separating them. Germline V gene data show CDR1 as SGHRS and CDR2 as YFSETQ. The CDR3 is 12 amino acids. The DNA of the CDR3 is TGCGCCAGCAGCTGGGTAGGGGGAGGCTACACCTTC. It codes for CASSWVGGGYTF. The full variable domain, its missing parts supplied by reference TRBV5-1 and TRBJ1-2, is KAGVTQTPRYLIKTRGQQVTLSCSPISGHRSVSWYQQTPGQGLQFLFEYFSETQRNKGNFPGRFSGRQFSNSRSEMNVSTLELGDSALYLCASSWVGGGYTFGSGTRLTVV.

The CDR3 DNA reads as TGTGCCACCAGCAGTGACCCGGGACAGGGGAATGAGCAGTTCTTC. This sequence encodes CATSSDPGQGNEQFF. The chain employs TRBV15 and TRBJ2-1; 10 bases match TRBD1. Germline V gene sequence: CDR1 LNHNV, CDR2 YYDKDF (reference sequence). This CDR3 is 15 amino acids long. V lost 3 bases to trimming and J lost 7 bases; unmatched junction nucleotides: 6.

This clone showed up just a few times. The chain links TRBV18 to TRBJ1-2, with TRBD1 identical over 8 bases. The V segment lost 1 base and the J segment 8 bases; nucleotides outside the gene matches: 9. In germline, CDR1 is KGHSH, CDR2 LQKENI. CDR3 length equals 15 residues. The CDR3 loop is CASSPQSGTGGGYTF. The CDR3 coding sequence is TGTGCCAGCTCACCACAATCCGGGACAGGAGGCGGCTACACCTTC. The variable domain in full, completed from reference TRBV18 and TRBJ1-2, reads NAGVMQNPRHLVRRRGQEARLRCSPMKGHSHVYWYRQLPEEGLKFMVYLQKENIIDESGMPKERFSAEFPKEGPSILRIQQVVRGDSAAYFCASSPQSGTGGGYTFGSGTRLTVV.

This sequence joins TRBV7-3 and TRBJ1-5, with 10 bases fitting TRBD1. The V gene's germline CDR1 is SGHTA and CDR2 FQGTGA. Unmatched junction bases numbered 20, after V lost 2 bases and J lost 10 bases. The CDR3 totals 19 residues. The CDR3 reads CASSLGPGQGGPPWVPQHF. As DNA, the CDR3 is TGTGCCAGCAGCTTAGGCCCAGGACAGGGGGGCCCTCCCTGGGTACCCCAGCATTTT.